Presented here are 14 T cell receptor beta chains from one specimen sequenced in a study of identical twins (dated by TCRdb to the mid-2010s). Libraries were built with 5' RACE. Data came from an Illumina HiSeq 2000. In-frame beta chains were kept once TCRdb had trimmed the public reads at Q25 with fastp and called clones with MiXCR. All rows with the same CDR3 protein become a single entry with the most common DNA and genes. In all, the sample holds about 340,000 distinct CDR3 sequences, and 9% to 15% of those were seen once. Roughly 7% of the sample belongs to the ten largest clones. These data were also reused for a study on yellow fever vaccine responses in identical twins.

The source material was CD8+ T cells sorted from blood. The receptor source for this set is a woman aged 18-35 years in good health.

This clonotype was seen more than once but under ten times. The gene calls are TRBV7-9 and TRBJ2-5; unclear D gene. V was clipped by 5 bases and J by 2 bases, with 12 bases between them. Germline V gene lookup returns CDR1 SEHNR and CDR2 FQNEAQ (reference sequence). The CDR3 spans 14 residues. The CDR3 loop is CASSPIGPQETQYF. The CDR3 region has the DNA TGTGCCAGCAGCCCCATTGGGCCTCAAGAGACCCAGTACTTC.

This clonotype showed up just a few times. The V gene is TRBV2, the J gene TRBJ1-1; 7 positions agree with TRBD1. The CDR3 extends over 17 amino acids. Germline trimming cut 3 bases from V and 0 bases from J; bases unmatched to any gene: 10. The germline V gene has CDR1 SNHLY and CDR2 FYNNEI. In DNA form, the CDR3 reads TGTGCCAGCAGTGATAAGTCAGGGGGACCTCTGAACACTGAAGCTTTCTTT. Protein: CASSDKSGGPLNTEAFF.

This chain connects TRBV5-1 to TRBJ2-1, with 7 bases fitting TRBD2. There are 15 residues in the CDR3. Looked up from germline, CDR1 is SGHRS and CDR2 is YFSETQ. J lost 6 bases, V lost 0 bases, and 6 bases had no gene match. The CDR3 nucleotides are TGCGCCAGCAGCTTGGACGGGACTATCATCAATGAGCAGTTCTTC. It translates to CASSLDGTIINEQFF.

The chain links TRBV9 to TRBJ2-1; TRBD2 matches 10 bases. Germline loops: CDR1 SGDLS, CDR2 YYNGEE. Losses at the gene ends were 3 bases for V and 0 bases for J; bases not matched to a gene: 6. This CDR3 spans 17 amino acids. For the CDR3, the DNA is TGTGCCAGCAGCGCAACTAGCGGGGAGAGCTCCTACAATGAGCAGTTCTTC. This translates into CASSATSGESSYNEQFF.

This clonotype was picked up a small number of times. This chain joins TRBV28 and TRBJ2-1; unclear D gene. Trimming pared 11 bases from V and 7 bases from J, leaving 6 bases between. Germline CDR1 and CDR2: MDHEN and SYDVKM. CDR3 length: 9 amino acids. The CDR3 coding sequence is TGTGCCGGCCGGAATGAGCAGTTCTTC. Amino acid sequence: CAGRNEQFF. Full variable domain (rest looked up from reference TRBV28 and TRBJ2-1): DVKVTQSSRYLVKRTGEKVFLECVQDMDHENMFWYRQDPGLGLRLIYFSYDVKMKEKGDIPEGYSVSREKKERFSLILESASTNQTSMYLCAGRNEQFFGPGTRLTVL.

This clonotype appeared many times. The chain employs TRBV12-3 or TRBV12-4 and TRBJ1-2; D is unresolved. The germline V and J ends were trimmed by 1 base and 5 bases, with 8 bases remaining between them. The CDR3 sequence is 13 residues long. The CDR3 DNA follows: TGTGCCAGCAGTTTAGGGAAGGGTTATGGCTACACCTTC. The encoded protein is CASSLGKGYGYTF.

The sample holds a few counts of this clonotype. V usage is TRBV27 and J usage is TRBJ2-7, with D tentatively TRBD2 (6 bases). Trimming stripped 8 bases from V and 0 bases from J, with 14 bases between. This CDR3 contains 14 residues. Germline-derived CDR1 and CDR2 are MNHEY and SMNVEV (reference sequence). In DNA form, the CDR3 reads TGTGCCAGCGCTCGGGACTCAGGCTCCTACGAGCAGTACGTC. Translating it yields CASARDSGSYEQYV.

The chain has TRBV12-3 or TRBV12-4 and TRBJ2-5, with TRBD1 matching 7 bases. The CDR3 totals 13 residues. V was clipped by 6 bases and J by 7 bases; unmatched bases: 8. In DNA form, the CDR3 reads TGTGCCAGCAGCCCGACAGGGTCTTTGACCCAGTACTTC. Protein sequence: CASSPTGSLTQYF.

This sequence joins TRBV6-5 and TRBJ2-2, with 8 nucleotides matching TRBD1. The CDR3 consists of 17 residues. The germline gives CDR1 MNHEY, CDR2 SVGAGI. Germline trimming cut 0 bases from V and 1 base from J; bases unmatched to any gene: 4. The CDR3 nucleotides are TGTGCCAGCAGTTACTCGTATGGGACAGGGAACACCGGGGAGCTGTTTTTT. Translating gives CASSYSYGTGNTGELFF.

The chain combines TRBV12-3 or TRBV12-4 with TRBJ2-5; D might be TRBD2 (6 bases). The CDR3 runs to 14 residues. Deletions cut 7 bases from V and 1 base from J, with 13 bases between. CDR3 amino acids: CASTRGGAQETQYF. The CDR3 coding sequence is TGTGCCAGCACCCGAGGAGGGGCCCAAGAGACCCAGTACTTC.

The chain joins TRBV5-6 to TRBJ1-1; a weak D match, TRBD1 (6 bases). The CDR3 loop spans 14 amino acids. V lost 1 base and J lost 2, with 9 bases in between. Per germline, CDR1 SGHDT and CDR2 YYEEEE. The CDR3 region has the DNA TGTGCCAGCAGCTTGAACAGGGCAAACACTGAAGCTTTCTTT. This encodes CASSLNRANTEAFF.

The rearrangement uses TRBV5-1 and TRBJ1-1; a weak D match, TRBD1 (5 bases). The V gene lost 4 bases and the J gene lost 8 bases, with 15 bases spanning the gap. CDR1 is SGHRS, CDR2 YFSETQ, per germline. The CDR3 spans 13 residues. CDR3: CASSGGNYDEAFF. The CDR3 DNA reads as TGCGCCAGCAGCGGGGGAAACTACGACGAAGCTTTCTTT.

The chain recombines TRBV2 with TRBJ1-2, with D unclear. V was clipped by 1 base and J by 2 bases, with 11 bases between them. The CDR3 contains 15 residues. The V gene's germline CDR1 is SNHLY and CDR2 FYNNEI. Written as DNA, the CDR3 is TGTGCCAGCAGTGAAGAGGAGGGCACCAACTATGGCTACACCTTC. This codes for CASSEEEGTNYGYTF.

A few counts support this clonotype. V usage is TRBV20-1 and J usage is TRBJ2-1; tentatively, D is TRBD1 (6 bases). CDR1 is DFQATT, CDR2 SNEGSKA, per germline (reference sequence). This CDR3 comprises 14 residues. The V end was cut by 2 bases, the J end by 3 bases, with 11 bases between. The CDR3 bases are TGCAGTGCTAGATTGGGGGCGGACTACAATGAGCAGTTCTTC. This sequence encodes CSARLGADYNEQFF.